The 12 T cell receptor beta chains presented below share a single source sample, sequenced in a study of cytomegalovirus exposure and HLA in healthy donors. PCR amplification relied on 60 Vbeta primers (plus 13 Jbeta primers). Method: immunoSEQ multiplex PCR; TCRdb's copy keeps in-frame clones and lacks some. The table lists 150,000 to 200,000 clones, around 86% of them singletons, with about 4% in the top ten. The sample taken for sequencing was PBMCs. These TCRs come from a man aged 50-60 years in good health and CMV-seropositive.

The J gene is TRBJ2-5, the V gene TRBV29-1, with 10 bases fitting TRBD1. The CDR3 is 16 residues long. The ends lost 2 bases at V and 4 bases at J; junction bases unmatched: 10. Germline CDR1 SQVTM, CDR2 ANQGSEA. The CDR3 here is CSVERGTGVPRETQYF. Here the CDR3 DNA reads TGCAGCGTTGAAAGGGGGACAGGGGTGCCCAGAGAGACCCAGTACTTC.

The chain has TRBV28 and TRBJ2-7; the D gene is possibly TRBD2 (6 bases). The CDR3 runs to 13 residues. V gave up 6 bases and J gave up 2 bases, with 11 bases separating them. Germline V gene lookup returns CDR1 MDHEN and CDR2 SYDVKM. CDR3 sequence: CASRTSEAYEQYF. The CDR3 DNA reads as TGTGCCAGCAGGACTAGTGAGGCCTACGAGCAGTACTTC.

In the case of this clone: The junction departs from the called germline gene at one end, perhaps through a read error. This chain joins TRBV19 and TRBJ1-5; a weak D match, TRBD1 (5 bases). Looked up from germline, CDR1 is LNHDA and CDR2 is SQIVND (reference sequence). The CDR3 length is 14 residues. CDR3 region: CAGSIVRGGQPQHF. The CDR3, as DNA: TGTGCCGGTAGTATCGTCCGGGGGGGACAGCCCCAGCATTTT.

The chain joins TRBV5-1 to TRBJ2-3; the D gene is possibly TRBD1 (6 bases). Germline CDR1 SGHRS, CDR2 YFSETQ. Trimming stripped 4 bases from V and 1 base from J, with 13 bases between. The CDR3 covers 15 residues. Written as DNA, the CDR3 is TGCGCCAGCAGCCAAACAGGGTACGGCACAGATACGCAGTATTTT. It codes for CASSQTGYGTDTQYF.

This rearrangement joins TRBV4-1 to TRBJ2-3; 14 nucleotides line up with TRBD2. This CDR3 has 18 amino acids. V was clipped by 2 bases and J by 0 bases; unmatched bases: 4. Germline CDR1 MGHRA, CDR2 YSYEKL. The CDR3 is CASSQPRTSGGSTDTQYF. The CDR3 DNA is TGCGCCAGCAGCCAACCGCGGACTAGCGGGGGGAGCACAGATACGCAGTATTTT.

This clone is a singleton in its sample. The chain recombines TRBV6-1 with TRBJ1-3; D call uncertain. Germline assignment: CDR1 MNHNS and CDR2 SASEGT. With 3 bases removed from V and 4 bases from J, the gap between germline ends came to 10 bases. The CDR3 contains 14 residues. This chain's CDR3 is CASSEREFGNTIYF. The CDR3 bases are TGTGCCAGCAGTGAGAGGGAGTTCGGAAACACCATATATTTT.

CDR3 sequence: CASSPILAGEQYF. The CDR3 nucleotides are TGTGCCAGCTCACCAATACTAGCGGGAGAGCAGTACTTC. This rearrangement joins TRBV18 to TRBJ2-7; 10 nucleotides line up with TRBD2. Germline CDR1 KGHSH, CDR2 LQKENI. This CDR3 is built from 13 residues. After removal of 2 bases from V and 7 bases from J, the junction contained 2 bases not matched to a gene.

The chain carries TRBV10-3 and TRBJ1-1; no clear D gene. The CDR3 covers 15 residues. CDR1 is ENHRY and CDR2 is SYGVKD in the germline V gene. Between the trimmed V and J ends, which lost 0 bases and 0 bases, there was a span of 8 bases. Written as DNA, the CDR3 is TGTGCCATCAGTGAGTCTTTTTCCGTGAACACTGAAGCTTTCTTT. Translating gives CAISESFSVNTEAFF.

The rearrangement links TRBV14 to TRBJ1-6; a possible D gene is TRBD1 (5 bases). V was cut by 4 bases and J by 4 bases, with 8 bases left in between. This CDR3 contains 14 residues. Germline loops: CDR1 SGHDN, CDR2 FVKESK. CDR3 DNA sequence: TGTGCCAGCAGCCCCAGACAGTATAATTCACCCCTCCACTTT. Protein sequence: CASSPRQYNSPLHF. Looking up the rest from reference TRBV14 and TRBJ1-6 gives the full variable domain: EAGVTQFPSHSVIEKGQTVTLRCDPISGHDNLYWYRRVMGKEIKFLLHFVKESKQDESGMPNNRFLAERTGGTYSTLKVQPAELEDSGVYFCASSPRQYNSPLHFGNGTRLTVT.

CDR3 sequence: CAWTRGQAYEQYF. The CDR3 DNA is TGTGCCTGGACCAGAGGACAGGCCTACGAGCAGTACTTC. V usage is TRBV30 and J usage is TRBJ2-7; 7 positions match TRBD1. The CDR3 is 13 amino acids. Unmatched junction bases numbered 5, after V lost 4 bases and J lost 2 bases. CDR1 is GTSNPN, CDR2 SVGIG, per germline (reference sequence).

The V gene is TRBV28, the J gene TRBJ2-5; no firm D call. The J call may be mistaken, given a closer DNA end match to TRBJ2-7. The CDR3 totals 13 residues. CDR1 is MDHEN, CDR2 SYDVKM, per germline. The CDR3 here is CASSLSLTYEQYF. CDR3 sequence (DNA): TGTGCCAGCAGTTTATCCCTAACCTACGAGCAGTACTTC.

The chain employs TRBV6-5 and TRBJ1-4, with D tentatively TRBD1 (5 bases). The CDR3 extends over 12 amino acids. The V gene's germline CDR1 is MNHEY and CDR2 SVGAGI. V lost 6 bases, J lost 8 bases, and 10 bases lay in between. This CDR3 is CASRQGGEKLFF. The CDR3 nucleotides read TGTGCCAGCAGGCAGGGTGGGGAAAAACTGTTTTTT.